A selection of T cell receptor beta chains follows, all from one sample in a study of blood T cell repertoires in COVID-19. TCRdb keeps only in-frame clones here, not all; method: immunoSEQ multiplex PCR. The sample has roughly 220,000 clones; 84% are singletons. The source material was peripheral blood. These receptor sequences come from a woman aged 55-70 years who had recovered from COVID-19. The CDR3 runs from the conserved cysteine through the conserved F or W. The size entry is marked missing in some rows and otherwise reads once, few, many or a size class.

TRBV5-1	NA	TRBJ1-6	CASSFAGGGSPLHF
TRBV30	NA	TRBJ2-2	CAWAVAGGPTGELFF
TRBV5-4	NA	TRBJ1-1	CASSSTGENTEAFF
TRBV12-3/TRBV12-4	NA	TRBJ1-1	CASSSTGIPEAFF
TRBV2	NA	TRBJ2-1	CASMPGVSSYNEQFF
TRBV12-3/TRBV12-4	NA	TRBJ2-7	CASSSRFFSEQYF
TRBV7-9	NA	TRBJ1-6	CASSSGDSPLHF
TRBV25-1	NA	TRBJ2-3	CASSSDWRAGTDTQYF
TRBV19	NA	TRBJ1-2	CASSIRGINRRGYTF
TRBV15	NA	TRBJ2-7	CATSRGTGGYEQYF
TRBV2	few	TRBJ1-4	CASSGRGNEKLFF
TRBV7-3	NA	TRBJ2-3	CASSSSITDTQYF
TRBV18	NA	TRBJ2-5	CASSPPGHRKETQYF
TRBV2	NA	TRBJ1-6	CASTTRAFQTINSPLHF
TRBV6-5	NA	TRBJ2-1	CASGGGPSSYNEQFF
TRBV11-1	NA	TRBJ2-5	CASSFLQVQETQYF
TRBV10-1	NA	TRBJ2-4	CASNIDRENIQYF
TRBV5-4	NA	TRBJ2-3	CASSFGLGAADTQYF
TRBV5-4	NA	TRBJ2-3	CASRDGGGKVYTDTQYF
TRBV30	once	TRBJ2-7	CAWSVLPGFEQYF
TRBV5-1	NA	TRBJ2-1	CASSLVGSYNEQFF
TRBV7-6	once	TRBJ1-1	CASSLRGQGWTEAFF
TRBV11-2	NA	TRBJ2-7	CASSLDKRQYF
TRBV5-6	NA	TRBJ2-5	CASSLAEYQETQYF
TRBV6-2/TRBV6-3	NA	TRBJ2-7	CASSSASGGDGDEQYF
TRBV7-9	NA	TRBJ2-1	CASSPSMRTSEYNEQFF
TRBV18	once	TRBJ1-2	CASSQDRGGGYTF
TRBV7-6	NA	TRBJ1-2	CASSPRVGYTF
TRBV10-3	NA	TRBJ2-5	CAIKGQDQETQYF
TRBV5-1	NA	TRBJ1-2	CASSPGQGYYGYTF
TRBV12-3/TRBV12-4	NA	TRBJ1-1	CASSPGGGTEAFF
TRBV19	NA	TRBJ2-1	CASSMIAGVYNEQFF
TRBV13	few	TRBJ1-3	CASSLLPAGRENTIYF